This T cell receptor (beta chain) was recovered during a study of control samples from healthy donors and cancer patients. As for this clone: Sequence at one end of the junction differs from germline and may be a read error.

Measured with immunoSEQ multiplex PCR; TCRdb has only the in-frame clones, and not every one. Here the sample spans fewer than 250,000 clones, roughly nine tenths being singletons. Germline V gene sequence: CDR1 PRHDT, CDR2 FYEKMQ (reference sequence). The CDR3 runs 15 residues. V is TRBV13 and J is TRBJ2-2, with 8 bases aligning to TRBD2. The sample consisted of blood. This clonotype was obtained from a man aged 25 to 45 in good health. For the CDR3, the DNA is TGTGCCCGCAGCCCGCACGGGGGGGGGACCGGGGAGCTGTTTTTT. Protein sequence: CARSPHGGGTGELFF.